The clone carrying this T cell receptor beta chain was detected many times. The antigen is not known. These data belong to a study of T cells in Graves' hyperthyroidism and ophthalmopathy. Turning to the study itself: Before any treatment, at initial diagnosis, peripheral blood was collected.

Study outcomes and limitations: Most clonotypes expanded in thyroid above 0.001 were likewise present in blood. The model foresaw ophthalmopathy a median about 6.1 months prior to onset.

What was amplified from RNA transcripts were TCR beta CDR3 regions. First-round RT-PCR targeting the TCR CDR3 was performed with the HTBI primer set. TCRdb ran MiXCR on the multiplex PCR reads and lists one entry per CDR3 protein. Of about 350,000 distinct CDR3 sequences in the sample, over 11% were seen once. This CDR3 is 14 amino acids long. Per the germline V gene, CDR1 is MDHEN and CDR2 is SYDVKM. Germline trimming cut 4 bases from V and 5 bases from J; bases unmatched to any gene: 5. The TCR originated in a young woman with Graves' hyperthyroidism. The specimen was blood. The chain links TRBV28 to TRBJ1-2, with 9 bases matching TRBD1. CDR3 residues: CASSSPGQGYGYTF. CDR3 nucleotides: TGTGCCAGCAGTTCGCCGGGACAGGGTTATGGCTACACCTTC.